What follows is one T cell receptor beta chain and its context. RNA and DNA were co-extracted from about 19-30 mg of unsorted bulk tissue. Sampling was performed at five separate regions of each tumor. This sample was included in a study of tumor-infiltrating lymphocytes in primary liver carcinoma. This CDR3 spans 16 amino acids. CDR1 is LGHNA, CDR2 YSLEER, per germline. Losses at the gene ends were 9 bases for V and 3 bases for J; bases not matched to a gene: 10. From 400 to 550 ng total RNA, TCR beta cDNA was generated with a primer in the constant region. Modified slightly, ARM-PCR produced TCR beta libraries over three nested multiplex PCR rounds. Each of the first two PCR rounds ran nine to ten cycles with TRBV1-TRBV30 forward and C-beta reverse primers. Each CDR3 protein gets one entry after TCRdb re-called the multiplex PCR reads with MiXCR. Here the sample spans fewer than 70,000 distinct CDR3 sequences, less than 75% being singletons.

The specimen was liver tumor tissue from sampling region 2. Subset of the sample: tumor region T2, inferior pole. This sequence joins TRBV4-3 and TRBJ2-5; 13 bases align to TRBD2. The TCR comes from a man aged 40-50 years with primary liver carcinoma and hepatitis B virus infection. This CDR3 reads CASGQGGTSGEETQYF. DNA of the CDR3: TGCGCCAGTGGCCAAGGCGGGACTAGCGGGGAAGAGACCCAGTACTTC.